The clone carrying this TCR beta chain was found many times. The antigen remains unidentified. This sample is drawn from a study of response to subunit inactivated influenza vaccine. MiXCR, applied by TCRdb to the RT-PCR reads, yields one record per CDR3 protein. The sample shows 530,000 or so distinct CDR3 sequences, about 14% of them seen only once. Findings and limits, study-wide: The authors proposed limited new T cell recruitment per seasonal influenza vaccination.

Germline-derived CDR1 and CDR2 are LGHNA and YSLEER. V shed 2 bases and J 5 bases; nucleotides not matched to a gene: 4. The CDR3 is 14 amino acids. J is TRBJ1-1 and V is TRBV4-3, with 8 bases fitting TRBD1. The material was PBMCs from blood, obtained 11 to 12 days after vaccination. The sequence came from a man aged 45-60 years who received an inactivated influenza vaccine. The CDR3 bases are TGCGCCAGCAGCCAATCACAGGGGGGGACTGAAGCTTTCTTT. Amino acids: CASSQSQGGTEAFF.